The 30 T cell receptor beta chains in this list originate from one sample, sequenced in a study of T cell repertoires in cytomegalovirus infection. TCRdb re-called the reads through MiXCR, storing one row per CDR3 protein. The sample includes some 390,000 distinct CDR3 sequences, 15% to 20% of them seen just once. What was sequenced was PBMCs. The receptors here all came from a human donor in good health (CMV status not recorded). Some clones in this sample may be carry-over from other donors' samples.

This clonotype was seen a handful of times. CDR3 in amino acids: CASSALGTGVENEQFF. In DNA, the CDR3 is TGTGCCAGCTCAGCGTTGGGGACAGGGGTCGAAAATGAGCAGTTCTTC. The J gene is TRBJ2-1, the V gene TRBV18; 10 bases align to TRBD1. The CDR3 has 16 amino acids. Unmatched junction bases numbered 11, after V lost 5 bases and J lost 7 bases. CDR1 is KGHSH and CDR2 is LQKENI in the germline V gene.

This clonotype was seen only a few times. For the CDR3, the DNA is TGTGCCAGCAGTGGTCTGGTGGCAGATACGCAGTATTTT. Amino acid sequence: CASSGLVADTQYF. This chain links TRBV6-1 with TRBJ2-3; no firm D call. The CDR3 extends over 13 amino acids. CDR1 is MNHNS and CDR2 is SASEGT in the germline V gene. V shed 4 bases and J shed 4 bases, with 9 bases lying between them.

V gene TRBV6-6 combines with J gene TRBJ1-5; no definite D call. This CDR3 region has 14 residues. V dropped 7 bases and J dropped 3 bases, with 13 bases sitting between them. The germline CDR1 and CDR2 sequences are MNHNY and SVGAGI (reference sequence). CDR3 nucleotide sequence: TGTGCCAGCACCCCGTCACGGTCCAATCAGCCCCAGCATTTT. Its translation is CASTPSRSNQPQHF.

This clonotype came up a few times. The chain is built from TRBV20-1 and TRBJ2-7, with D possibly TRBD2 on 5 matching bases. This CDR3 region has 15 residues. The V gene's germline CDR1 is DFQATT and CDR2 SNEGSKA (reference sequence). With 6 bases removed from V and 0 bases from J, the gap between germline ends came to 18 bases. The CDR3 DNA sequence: TGCAGTGCGAGACAAGCCGGGATGATCTCCTACGAGCAGTACTTC. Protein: CSARQAGMISYEQYF.

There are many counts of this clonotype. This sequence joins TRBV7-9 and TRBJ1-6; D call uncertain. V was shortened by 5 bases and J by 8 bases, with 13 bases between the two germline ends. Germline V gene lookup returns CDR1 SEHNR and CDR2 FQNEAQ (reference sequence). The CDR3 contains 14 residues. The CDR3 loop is CASSPFRWDSPLHF. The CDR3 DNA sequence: TGTGCCAGCAGCCCGTTTCGCTGGGATTCACCCCTCCACTTT.

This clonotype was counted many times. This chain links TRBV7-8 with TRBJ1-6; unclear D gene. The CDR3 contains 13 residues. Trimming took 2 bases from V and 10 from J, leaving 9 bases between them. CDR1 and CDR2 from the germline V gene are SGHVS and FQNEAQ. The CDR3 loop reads CASSLISNSPLHF. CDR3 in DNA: TGTGCCAGCAGCTTAATCAGTAACTCACCCCTCCACTTT.

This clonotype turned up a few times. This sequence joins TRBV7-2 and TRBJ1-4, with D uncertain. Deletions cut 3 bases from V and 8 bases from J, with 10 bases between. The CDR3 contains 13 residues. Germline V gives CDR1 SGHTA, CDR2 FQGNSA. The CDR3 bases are TGTGCCAGCAGCTTTTACTCGGACGAAAAACTGTTTTTT. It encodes CASSFYSDEKLFF. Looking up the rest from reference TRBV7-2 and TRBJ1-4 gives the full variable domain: GAGVSQSPSNKVTEKGKDVELRCDPISGHTALYWYRQSLGQGLEFLIYFQGNSAPDKSGLPSDRFSAERTGGSVSTLTIQRTQQEDSAVYLCASSFYSDEKLFFGSGTQLSVL.

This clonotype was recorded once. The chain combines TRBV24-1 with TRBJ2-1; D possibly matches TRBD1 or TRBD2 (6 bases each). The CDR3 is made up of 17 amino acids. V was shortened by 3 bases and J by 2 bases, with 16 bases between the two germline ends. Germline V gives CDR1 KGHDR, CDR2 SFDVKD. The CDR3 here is CATSDPDGRGAYNEQFF. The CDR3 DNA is TGTGCCACCAGTGATCCCGATGGTAGGGGGGCCTACAATGAGCAGTTCTTC.

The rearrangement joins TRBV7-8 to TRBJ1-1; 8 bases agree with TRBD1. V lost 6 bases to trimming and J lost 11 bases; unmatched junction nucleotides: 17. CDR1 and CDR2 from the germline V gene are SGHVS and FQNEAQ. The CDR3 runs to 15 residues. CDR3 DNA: TGTGCCAGCAGGAACCGTGGACAGGGAGGGGTTGGGGCTTTCTTT. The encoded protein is CASRNRGQGGVGAFF.

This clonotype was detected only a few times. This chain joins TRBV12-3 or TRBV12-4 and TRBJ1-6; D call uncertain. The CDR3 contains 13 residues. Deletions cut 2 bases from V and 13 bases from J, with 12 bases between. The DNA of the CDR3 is TGTGCCAGCAGTTTAAATGGTGAAGGGCCCCTCCACTTT. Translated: CASSLNGEGPLHF.

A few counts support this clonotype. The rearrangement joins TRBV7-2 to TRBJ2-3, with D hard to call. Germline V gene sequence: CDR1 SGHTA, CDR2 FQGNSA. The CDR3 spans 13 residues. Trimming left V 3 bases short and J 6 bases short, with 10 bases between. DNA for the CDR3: TGTGCCAGCAGCTTCCAACCTTGGGATACGCAGTATTTT. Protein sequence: CASSFQPWDTQYF.

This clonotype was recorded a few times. The CDR3 sequence: CASSSHNTQYF. DNA of the CDR3: TGTGCCAGCAGTTCTCATAATACGCAGTATTTT. The V call is TRBV6-1, the J call TRBJ2-3; no definite D call. V dropped 5 bases and J dropped 7 bases, with 7 bases sitting between them. This CDR3 comprises 11 residues. Germline V gene data show CDR1 as MNHNS and CDR2 as SASEGT.

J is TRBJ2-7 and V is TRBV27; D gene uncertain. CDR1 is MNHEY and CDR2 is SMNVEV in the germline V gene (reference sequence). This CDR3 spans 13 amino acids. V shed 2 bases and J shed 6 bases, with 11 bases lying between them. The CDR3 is CASSLIGVGEQYF. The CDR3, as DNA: TGTGCCAGCAGTTTAATCGGCGTGGGCGAGCAGTACTTC.

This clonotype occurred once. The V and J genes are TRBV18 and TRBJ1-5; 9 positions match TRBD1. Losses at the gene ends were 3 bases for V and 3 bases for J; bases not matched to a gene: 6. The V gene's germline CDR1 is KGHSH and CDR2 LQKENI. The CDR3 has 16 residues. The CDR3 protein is CASSPIGTGTNQPQHF. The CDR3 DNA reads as TGTGCCAGCTCACCGATTGGGACAGGGACCAATCAGCCCCAGCATTTT.

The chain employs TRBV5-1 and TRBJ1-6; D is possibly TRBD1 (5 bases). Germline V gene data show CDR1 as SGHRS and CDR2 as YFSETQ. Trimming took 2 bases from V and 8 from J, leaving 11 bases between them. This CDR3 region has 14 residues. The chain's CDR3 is CASSLTGLDSPLHF. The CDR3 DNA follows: TGCGCCAGCAGCTTAACAGGCCTTGATTCACCCCTCCACTTT. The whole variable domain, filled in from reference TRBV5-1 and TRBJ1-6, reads KAGVTQTPRYLIKTRGQQVTLSCSPISGHRSVSWYQQTPGQGLQFLFEYFSETQRNKGNFPGRFSGRQFSNSRSEMNVSTLELGDSALYLCASSLTGLDSPLHFGNGTRLTVT.

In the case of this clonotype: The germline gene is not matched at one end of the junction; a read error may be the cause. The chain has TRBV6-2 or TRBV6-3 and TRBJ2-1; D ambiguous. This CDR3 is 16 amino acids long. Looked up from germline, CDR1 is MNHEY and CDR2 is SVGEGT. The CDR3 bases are TGTGCCAGCAGTTACCCCCCTCTCTACTCCTACAATGAGGAGTTCTTC. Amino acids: CASSYPPLYSYNEEFF.

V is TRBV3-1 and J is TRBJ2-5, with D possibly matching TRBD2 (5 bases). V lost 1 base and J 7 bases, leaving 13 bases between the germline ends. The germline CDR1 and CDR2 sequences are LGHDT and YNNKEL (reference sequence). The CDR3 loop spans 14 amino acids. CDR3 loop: CASSQGSGSGTQYF. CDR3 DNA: TGTGCCAGCAGCCAAGGGAGCGGATCAGGGACCCAGTACTTC.

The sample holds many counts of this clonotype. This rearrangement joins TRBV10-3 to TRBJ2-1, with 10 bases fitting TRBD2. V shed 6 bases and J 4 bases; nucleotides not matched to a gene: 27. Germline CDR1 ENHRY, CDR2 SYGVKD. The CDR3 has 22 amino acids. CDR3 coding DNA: TGTGCCATCAGCGAGGGGGCCCGATTTAGCGGGAGGAACCCTGAGTTTTACAATGAGCAGTTCTTC. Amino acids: CAISEGARFSGRNPEFYNEQFF.

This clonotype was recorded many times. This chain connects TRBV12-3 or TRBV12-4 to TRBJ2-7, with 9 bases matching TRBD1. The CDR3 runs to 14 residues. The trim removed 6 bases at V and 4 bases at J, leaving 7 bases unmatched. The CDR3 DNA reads TGTGCCAGCAGGCCGGACAGGGGAGGGTACGAGCAGTACTTC. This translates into CASRPDRGGYEQYF.

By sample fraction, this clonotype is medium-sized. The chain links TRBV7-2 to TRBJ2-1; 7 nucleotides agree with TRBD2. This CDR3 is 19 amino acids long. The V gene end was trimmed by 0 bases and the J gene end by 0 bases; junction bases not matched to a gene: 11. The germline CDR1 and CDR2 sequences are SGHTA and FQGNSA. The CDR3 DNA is TGTGCCAGCAGCTTAGCGGGGGGGGTAGCGCTAAGCTCCTACAATGAGCAGTTCTTC. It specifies CASSLAGGVALSSYNEQFF.

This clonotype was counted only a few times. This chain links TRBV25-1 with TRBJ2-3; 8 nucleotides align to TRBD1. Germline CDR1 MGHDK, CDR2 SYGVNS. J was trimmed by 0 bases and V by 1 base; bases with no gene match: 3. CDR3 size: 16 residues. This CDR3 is CASSESGTGSTDTQYF. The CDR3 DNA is TGTGCCAGCAGTGAATCCGGGACAGGCAGCACAGATACGCAGTATTTT.

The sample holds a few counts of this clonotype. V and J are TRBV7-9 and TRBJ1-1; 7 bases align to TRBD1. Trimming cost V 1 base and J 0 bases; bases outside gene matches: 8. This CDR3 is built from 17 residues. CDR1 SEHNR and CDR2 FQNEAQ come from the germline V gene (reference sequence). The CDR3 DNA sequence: TGTGCCAGCAGCTTAGGGGGGGACAGAGCGCTGAACACTGAAGCTTTCTTT. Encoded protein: CASSLGGDRALNTEAFF.

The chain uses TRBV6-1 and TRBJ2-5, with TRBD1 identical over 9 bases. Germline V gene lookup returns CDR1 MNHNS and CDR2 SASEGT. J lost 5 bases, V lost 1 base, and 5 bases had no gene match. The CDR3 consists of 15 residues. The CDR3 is CASSEGGTGWETQYF. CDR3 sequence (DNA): TGTGCCAGCAGTGAAGGCGGGACAGGGTGGGAGACCCAGTACTTC.

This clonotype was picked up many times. The CDR3 loop is CASSLDFGYEQYF. CDR3 sequence (DNA): TGTGCCAGCAGCTTAGACTTTGGGTACGAGCAGTACTTC. V and J are TRBV7-2 and TRBJ2-7; D not certain. The CDR3 totals 13 residues. In germline, CDR1 is SGHTA, CDR2 FQGNSA. Trimming took off 1 base at V and 4 bases at J, with 8 bases between the two ends.

The CDR3 spells CASSLGGTSASEQFF. DNA of the CDR3: TGCGCCAGCAGCTTGGGAGGGACTAGCGCAAGTGAGCAGTTCTTC. V and J are TRBV5-1 and TRBJ2-1; TRBD2 aligns across 10 bases. The CDR3 is 15 amino acids. Unmatched junction bases numbered 6, after V lost 0 bases and J lost 9 bases. Per germline, CDR1 SGHRS and CDR2 YFSETQ.

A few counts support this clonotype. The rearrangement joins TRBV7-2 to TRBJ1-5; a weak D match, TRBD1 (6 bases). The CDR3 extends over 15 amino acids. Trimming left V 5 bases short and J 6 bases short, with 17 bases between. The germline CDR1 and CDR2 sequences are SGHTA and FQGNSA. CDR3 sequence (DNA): TGTGCCAGCAGCCCCAGCGGACAGAAAGGTCAGCCCCAGCATTTT. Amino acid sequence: CASSPSGQKGQPQHF.

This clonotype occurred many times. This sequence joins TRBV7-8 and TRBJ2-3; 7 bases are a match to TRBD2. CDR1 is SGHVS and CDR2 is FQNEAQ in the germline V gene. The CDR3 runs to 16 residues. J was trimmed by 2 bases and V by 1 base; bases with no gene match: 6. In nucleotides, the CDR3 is TGTGCCAGCAGCTTAGGCGGGAGAAGGGTCACAGATACGCAGTATTTT. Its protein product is CASSLGGRRVTDTQYF.

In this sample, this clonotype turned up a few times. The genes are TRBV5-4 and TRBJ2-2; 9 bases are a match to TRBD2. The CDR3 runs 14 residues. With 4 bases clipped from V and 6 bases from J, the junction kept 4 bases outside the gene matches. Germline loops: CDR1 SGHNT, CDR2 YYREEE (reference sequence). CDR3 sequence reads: CASSEGLASGELFF. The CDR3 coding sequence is TGTGCCAGCAGCGAGGGACTAGCTTCCGGGGAGCTGTTTTTT.

The CDR3 nucleotides are TGTGCCAGCAGGTTCTCAGAACCCCCTTGGGAGCAGTACTTC. It specifies CASRFSEPPWEQYF. V is TRBV2 and J is TRBJ2-7; D unclear. This CDR3 spans 14 amino acids. Germline V gene lookup returns CDR1 SNHLY and CDR2 FYNNEI. Trimming took 6 bases from V and 7 from J, leaving 19 bases between them.

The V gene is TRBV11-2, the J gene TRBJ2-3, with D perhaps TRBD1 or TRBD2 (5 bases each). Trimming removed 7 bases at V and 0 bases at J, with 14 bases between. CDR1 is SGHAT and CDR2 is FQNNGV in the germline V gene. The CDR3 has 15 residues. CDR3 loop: CASNLRGASTDTQYF. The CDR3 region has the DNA TGTGCCAGCAACCTGAGAGGGGCGAGCACAGATACGCAGTATTTT.